This passage covers 16 T cell receptor beta chains from one sample sequenced in a study of T cells in Graves' hyperthyroidism and ophthalmopathy. There were TCR beta CDR3 regions amplified from RNA transcripts. Researchers ran a first-round RT-PCR on the TCR CDR3 using the HTBI primer set. TCRdb re-called the multiplex PCR reads with MiXCR, one entry per CDR3 protein. The sample comprises about 350,000 distinct CDR3 sequences, more than 11% of which are singletons, and around 23% rests with the top ten. The sequenced sample consisted of blood. These receptors were collected from a woman in her 30s with Graves' hyperthyroidism.

A few counts support this clonotype. The chain recombines TRBV7-2 with TRBJ1-3; 7 nucleotides align to TRBD1. Germline V gives CDR1 SGHTA, CDR2 FQGNSA. The CDR3 sequence is 15 residues long. The junction had 7 bases not matched to a gene; V was cut back by 4 bases and J by 4 bases. CDR3 in amino acids: CASSYRGMVGNTIYF. CDR3 sequence (DNA): TGTGCCAGCAGCTACAGGGGAATGGTAGGAAACACCATATATTTT.

This clonotype showed up many times. CDR3 amino acids: CASSPFAGEEKLFF. The DNA of the CDR3 is TGTGCCAGCAGCCCCTTTGCAGGGGAGGAAAAACTGTTTTTT. The V call is TRBV7-2, the J call TRBJ1-4; the D gene is possibly TRBD1 (6 bases). V shed 5 bases and J shed 8 bases, with 15 bases lying between them. Germline values: CDR1 SGHTA, CDR2 FQGNSA. The CDR3 loop spans 14 amino acids. The variable domain in full, with the rest retrieved from reference TRBV7-2 and TRBJ1-4, is GAGVSQSPSNKVTEKGKDVELRCDPISGHTALYWYRQSLGQGLEFLIYFQGNSAPDKSGLPSDRFSAERTGGSVSTLTIQRTQQEDSAVYLCASSPFAGEEKLFFGSGTQLSVL.

This clonotype turned up a few times. The rearrangement uses TRBV20-1 and TRBJ2-1, with 8 bases fitting TRBD1. The CDR3 sequence is 15 residues long. Germline loops: CDR1 DFQATT, CDR2 SNEGSKA (reference sequence). The V segment lost 1 base and the J segment 8 bases; nucleotides outside the gene matches: 10. Here the CDR3 DNA reads TGCAGTGCTAGAGCCCTCAGACAGGGGACAGATGAGCAGTTCTTC. Encoded protein: CSARALRQGTDEQFF.

The chain employs TRBV6-1 and TRBJ2-3; D is possibly TRBD1 (6 bases). V gave up 6 bases and J gave up 4 bases, with 8 bases separating them. The CDR3 spans 12 residues. The V gene's germline CDR1 is MNHNS and CDR2 SASEGT. CDR3 DNA sequence: TGTGCCAGCAGCCGACAGGCAGATACGCAGTATTTT. Translated, it gives CASSRQADTQYF.

This clonotype was detected many times. V gene TRBV19 combines with J gene TRBJ1-1; D may be TRBD1 (5 bases). This CDR3 is 13 amino acids long. Germline V gene data show CDR1 as LNHDA and CDR2 as SQIVND (reference sequence). Trimming took 7 bases from V and 5 from J, leaving 14 bases between them. CDR3 bases: TGTGCCAGTAAGACTCTCGGGGGGACTGAAGCTTTCTTT. It codes for CASKTLGGTEAFF.

This clonotype showed up just a few times. The chain couples TRBV19 to TRBJ2-3; D gene ambiguous. CDR1 is LNHDA and CDR2 is SQIVND in the germline V gene (reference sequence). The V and J ends lost 5 bases and 1 base respectively, with 10 bases between them. The CDR3 is 14 amino acids. Written as DNA, the CDR3 is TGTGCCAGTAGTTCGTTGGAACGCACAGATACGCAGTATTTT. Amino acid sequence: CASSSLERTDTQYF.

This clonotype was seen a few times. The gene calls are TRBV7-6 and TRBJ2-2, with TRBD1 matching 8 bases. The germline CDR1 and CDR2 sequences are SGHVS and FNYEAQ. Unmatched junction bases numbered 10, after V lost 5 bases and J lost 5 bases. The CDR3 is made up of 16 amino acids. This chain's CDR3 is CASSGYGTGLTGELFF. The CDR3 DNA is TGTGCCAGCAGCGGCTACGGGACAGGTCTAACCGGGGAGCTGTTTTTT.

This clonotype was counted between two and nine times. This chain uses TRBV5-8 with TRBJ1-6; unclear D gene. Germline CDR1 is SGHTS and CDR2 is YDEGEE. The CDR3 covers 13 residues. Trimming stripped 4 bases from V and 8 bases from J, with 10 bases between. The CDR3 protein is CASSADRDSPLHF. The DNA for the CDR3 is TGTGCCAGCAGCGCTGATCGAGATTCACCCCTCCACTTT.

This chain links TRBV2 with TRBJ2-6; unclear D gene. V was shortened by 11 bases and J by 1 base, with 12 bases between the two germline ends. The germline gives CDR1 SNHLY, CDR2 FYNNEI. The CDR3 is 14 amino acids. The CDR3 sequence: CARVPESGANVLTF. The CDR3 DNA is TGTGCCCGCGTACCCGAATCTGGGGCCAACGTCCTGACTTTC.

V usage is TRBV7-2 and J usage is TRBJ2-1; D is perhaps TRBD2 (5 bases). The CDR3 has 15 amino acids. Per the germline V gene, CDR1 is SGHTA and CDR2 is FQGNSA. With 6 bases removed from V and 3 bases from J, the gap between germline ends came to 15 bases. The CDR3 region is CASSRLSRDYNEQFF. The CDR3 DNA is TGTGCCAGCAGTCGACTGTCTCGGGACTACAATGAGCAGTTCTTC.

The chain is built from TRBV12-3 or TRBV12-4 and TRBJ2-1; the D gene is possibly TRBD1 (6 bases). This CDR3 has 12 residues. Trimming cost V 6 bases and J 8 bases, with 11 bases left between them. In nucleotides, the CDR3 is TGTGCCAGCAGCCCCGACAGGTATGAGCAGTTCTTC. Amino acids: CASSPDRYEQFF.

This clonotype was picked up a small number of times. V gene TRBV7-9 combines with J gene TRBJ2-7; D call uncertain. The germline V gene encodes CDR1 SEHNR and CDR2 FQNEAQ (reference sequence). V was shortened by 3 bases and J by 3 bases, with 9 bases between the two germline ends. The CDR3 has 13 residues. The CDR3 bases are TGTGCCAGCAGCTTTCCGCCCCTCTACGAGCAGTACTTC. This sequence encodes CASSFPPLYEQYF.

The V and J genes are TRBV15 and TRBJ1-4; weak D call: TRBD1 (5 bases). V was cut by 8 bases and J by 8 bases, with 15 bases left in between. Germline CDR1 LNHNV, CDR2 YYDKDF (reference sequence). The CDR3 totals 13 residues. Here the CDR3 reads CATEEGQGEKLFF. The CDR3 nucleotides are TGTGCCACCGAGGAGGGCCAGGGAGAAAAACTGTTTTTT.

At least ten counts were recorded for this clonotype. The rearrangement uses TRBV28 and TRBJ2-3; 7 bases map to TRBD2. Germline assignment: CDR1 MDHEN and CDR2 SYDVKM. The length of the CDR3 is 15 residues. V lost 3 bases to trimming and J lost 5 bases; unmatched junction nucleotides: 8. The CDR3 loop reads CASSFKGTIEDTQYF. In DNA, the CDR3 is TGTGCCAGCAGTTTTAAAGGGACTATTGAAGATACGCAGTATTTT.

This clonotype showed up many times. CDR3: CASSFGGPKETQYF. The CDR3 region has the DNA TGTGCCAGCAGTTTCGGCGGGCCTAAAGAGACCCAGTACTTC. The V call is TRBV28, the J call TRBJ2-5, with D maybe TRBD2 (5 bases). CDR1 is MDHEN and CDR2 is SYDVKM in the germline V gene. V was clipped by 3 bases and J by 3 bases, with 11 bases between them. This CDR3 spans 14 amino acids.

This clonotype came up a few times. This chain links TRBV19 with TRBJ1-5, with 7 positions matching TRBD1. Germline CDR1 reads LNHDA; CDR2 reads SQIVND (reference sequence). The CDR3 has 15 amino acids. The V segment lost 5 bases and the J segment 5 bases; nucleotides outside the gene matches: 9. CDR3 sequence: CASSPSRGNYQPQHF. In DNA, the CDR3 is TGTGCCAGTAGTCCTAGCAGGGGGAATTATCAGCCCCAGCATTTT.